The subject of this entry is one T cell receptor (beta chain). Its target is not known. This entry belongs to a study of shared clonotypes between healthy human individuals. Findings and caveats of the study: Genetic and exposure-history diversity was limited by the small donor number.

Among the donors, all were Caucasian adults who lived in Nashville, Tennessee. Produced via immunoSEQ multiplex PCR; TCRdb's table is partial and in-frame only. Of fewer than 3 million clones listed, 80% to 95% are singletons. Specimen: naive CD4+ T cells from PBMCs. The sample's subset: CD45RA+ positively selected. The receptor comes from a man aged 18 to 29 in good health. Some clones in this sample may be carry-over from other donors' samples.

CDR3 region: CASSFVGTGEQYF. CDR3 sequence (DNA): TGTGCCAGCAGCTTTGTCGGGACAGGGGAACAGTACTTC. The rearrangement links TRBV7-8 to TRBJ2-7, with TRBD1 matching over 10 bases. V lost 3 bases, J lost 10 bases, and 6 bases stayed unmatched. This CDR3 has 13 residues. Germline V gene sequence: CDR1 SGHVS, CDR2 FQNEAQ. Using reference TRBV7-8 and TRBJ2-7 for the parts outside the CDR3, the full variable domain is GAGVSQSPRYKVAKRGQDVALRCDPISGHVSLFWYQQALGQGPEFLTYFQNEAQLDKSGLPSDRFFAERPEGSVSTLKIQRTQQEDSAVYLCASSFVGTGEQYFGPGTRLTVT.